The clone carrying this T cell receptor (beta chain) has a handful of counts. The data originate from a study of graft-versus-host responses after intestinal transplantation. The data were produced by immunoSEQ multiplex PCR, yet TCRdb's version contains in-frame clones alone and is incomplete. Of about 15,000 clones in the sample, about 33% were seen once. Germline V CDR1 and CDR2: MNHNY, SVGAGI (reference sequence). With 6 bases clipped from V and 7 bases from J, the junction kept 7 bases outside the gene matches. This CDR3 region has 14 residues. The source of this sequence is a human patient who received an intestinal transplant. The V gene is TRBV6-6, the J gene TRBJ2-2; 8 nucleotides align to TRBD1. The sequenced sample was alloreactive CD4+ T cells from a mixed lymphocyte reaction culture, obtained before intestinal transplant. Subset specified: CFSE-low proliferating T cells sorted from roughly six-day pre-transplant mixed lymphocyte reaction (GvH or HvG direction). This CDR3 is CASRETGVGGELFF. The CDR3, as DNA: TGTGCCAGCAGAGAGACAGGGGTCGGCGGGGAGCTGTTTTTT.